This T cell receptor (beta chain) was sequenced for a study of T cell repertoires in cytomegalovirus infection. Worth noting for this clonotype: What it recognizes is unknown.

Germline V gene data show CDR1 as ENHRY and CDR2 as SYGVKD. V dropped 2 bases and J dropped 5; count of bases not matched to a gene: 13. The CDR3 consists of 17 residues. TCRdb reprocessed the reads with MiXCR, giving one entry per CDR3 protein. The sample has about 160,000 distinct CDR3 sequences, less than 25% seen once. This sequence was found in a human donor in good health (CMV status not recorded). Some clones in this sample may be carry-over from other donors' samples. The specimen comprised CD8+ T cells from cultured PBMCs, sampled from culture after CMV antigen stimulation. The rearrangement links TRBV10-3 to TRBJ1-1, with TRBD1 matching over 8 bases. The CDR3, as DNA: TGTGCCATCAGTGAGCCAAAGACAGGGGTATTGCAAACTGAAGCTTTCTTT. Protein: CAISEPKTGVLQTEAFF.